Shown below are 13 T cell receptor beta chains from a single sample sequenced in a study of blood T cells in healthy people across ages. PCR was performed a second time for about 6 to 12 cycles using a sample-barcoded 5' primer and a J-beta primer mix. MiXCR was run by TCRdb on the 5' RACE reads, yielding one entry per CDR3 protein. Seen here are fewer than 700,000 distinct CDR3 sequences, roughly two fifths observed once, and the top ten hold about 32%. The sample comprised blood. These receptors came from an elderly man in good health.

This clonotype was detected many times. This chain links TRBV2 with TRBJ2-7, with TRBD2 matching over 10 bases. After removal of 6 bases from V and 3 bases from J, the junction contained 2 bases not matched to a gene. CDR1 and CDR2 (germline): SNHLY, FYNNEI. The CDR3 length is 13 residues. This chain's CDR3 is CASRRTSGYEQYF. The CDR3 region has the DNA TGTGCCAGCAGGAGGACTAGCGGCTACGAGCAGTACTTC.

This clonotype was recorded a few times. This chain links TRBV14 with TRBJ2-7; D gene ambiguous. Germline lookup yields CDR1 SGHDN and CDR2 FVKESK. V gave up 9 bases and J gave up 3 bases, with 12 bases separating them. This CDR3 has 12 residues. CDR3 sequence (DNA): TGTGCCAGTCGGACCTTGGGCTACGAGCAGTACTTC. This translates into CASRTLGYEQYF.

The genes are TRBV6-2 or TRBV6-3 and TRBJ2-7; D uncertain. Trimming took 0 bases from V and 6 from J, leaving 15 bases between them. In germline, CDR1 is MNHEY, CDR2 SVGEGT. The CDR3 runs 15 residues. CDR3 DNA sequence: TGTGCCAGCAGTTACTCACTCTCCTCAGGAGCCGAGCAGTACTTC. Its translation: CASSYSLSSGAEQYF.

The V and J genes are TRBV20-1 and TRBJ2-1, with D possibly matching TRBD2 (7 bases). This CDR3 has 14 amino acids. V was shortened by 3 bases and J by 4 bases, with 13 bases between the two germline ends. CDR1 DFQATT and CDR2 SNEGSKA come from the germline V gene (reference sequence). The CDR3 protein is CSARGGRGYNEQFF. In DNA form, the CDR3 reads TGCAGTGCTAGGGGGGGGAGGGGGTACAATGAGCAGTTCTTC.

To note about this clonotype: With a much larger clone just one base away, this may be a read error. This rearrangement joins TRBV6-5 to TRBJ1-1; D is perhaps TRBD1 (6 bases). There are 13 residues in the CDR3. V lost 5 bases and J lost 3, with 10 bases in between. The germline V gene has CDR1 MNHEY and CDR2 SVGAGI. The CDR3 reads CASSGGRDTEAFF. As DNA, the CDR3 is TGTGCCAGCAGTGGGGGCAGGGACACTGAAGCTTTCTTT.

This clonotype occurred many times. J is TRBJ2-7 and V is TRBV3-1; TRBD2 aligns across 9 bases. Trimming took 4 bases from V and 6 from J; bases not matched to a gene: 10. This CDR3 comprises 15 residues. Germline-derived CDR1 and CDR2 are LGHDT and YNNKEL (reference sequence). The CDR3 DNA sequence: TGTGCCAGCAGCCCCCGTCGGAGCGGGGGGTTCGAGCAGTACTTC. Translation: CASSPRRSGGFEQYF.

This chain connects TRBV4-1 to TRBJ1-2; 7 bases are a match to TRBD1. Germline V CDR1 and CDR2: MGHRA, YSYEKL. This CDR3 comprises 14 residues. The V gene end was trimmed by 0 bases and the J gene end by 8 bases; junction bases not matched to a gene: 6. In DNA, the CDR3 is TGCGCCAGCAGCCAAGATGTGGGACAGATGGGCTACACCTTC. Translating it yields CASSQDVGQMGYTF.

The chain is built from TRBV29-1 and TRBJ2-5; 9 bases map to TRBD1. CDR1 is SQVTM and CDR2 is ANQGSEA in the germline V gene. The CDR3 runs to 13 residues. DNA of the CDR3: TGCAGTCTTGTTGGGACAGGGTCTAATGAGCAGTACTTC. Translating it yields CSLVGTGSNEQYF.

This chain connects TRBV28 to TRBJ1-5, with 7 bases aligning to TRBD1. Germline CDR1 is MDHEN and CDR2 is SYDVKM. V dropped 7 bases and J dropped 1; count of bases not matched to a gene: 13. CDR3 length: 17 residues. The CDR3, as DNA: TGTGCCAGCACCTTACCAGGGAGGGGGCTCAGCAATCAGCCCCAGCATTTT. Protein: CASTLPGRGLSNQPQHF.

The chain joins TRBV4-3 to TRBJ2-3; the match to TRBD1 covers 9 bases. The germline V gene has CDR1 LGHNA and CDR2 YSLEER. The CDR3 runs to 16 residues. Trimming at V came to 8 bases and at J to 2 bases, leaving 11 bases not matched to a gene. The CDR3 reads CASALNRDRATDTQYF. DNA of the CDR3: TGCGCCAGCGCGCTGAACCGGGACAGGGCCACAGATACGCAGTATTTT.

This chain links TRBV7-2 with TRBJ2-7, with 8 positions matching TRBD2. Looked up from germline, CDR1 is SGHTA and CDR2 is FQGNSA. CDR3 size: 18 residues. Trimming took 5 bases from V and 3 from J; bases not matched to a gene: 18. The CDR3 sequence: CASSHPGTRRSPHYEQYF. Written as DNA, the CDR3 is TGTGCCAGCAGCCACCCCGGGACTAGAAGATCCCCTCACTACGAGCAGTACTTC. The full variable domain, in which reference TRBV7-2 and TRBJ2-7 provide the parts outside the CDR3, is GAGVSQSPSNKVTEKGKDVELRCDPISGHTALYWYRQSLGQGLEFLIYFQGNSAPDKSGLPSDRFSAERTGGSVSTLTIQRTQQEDSAVYLCASSHPGTRRSPHYEQYFGPGTRLTVT.

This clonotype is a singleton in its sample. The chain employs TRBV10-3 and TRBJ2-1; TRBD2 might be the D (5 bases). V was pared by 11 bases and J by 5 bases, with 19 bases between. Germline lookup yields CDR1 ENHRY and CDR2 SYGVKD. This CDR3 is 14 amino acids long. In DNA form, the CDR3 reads TGTGCCGCCGCTGGCGGGTTTGAGAACAATGAGCAGTTCTTC. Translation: CAAAGGFENNEQFF.

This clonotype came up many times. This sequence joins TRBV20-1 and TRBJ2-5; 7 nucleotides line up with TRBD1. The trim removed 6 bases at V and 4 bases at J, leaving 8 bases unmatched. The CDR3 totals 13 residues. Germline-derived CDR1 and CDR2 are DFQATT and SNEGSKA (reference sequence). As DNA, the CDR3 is TGCAGTGCAAAGAAAGACAGGGCAGAGACCCAGTACTTC. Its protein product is CSAKKDRAETQYF.